This T cell receptor (beta chain) was profiled in a study of control samples from healthy donors and cancer patients. Measured with immunoSEQ multiplex PCR; TCRdb has only the in-frame clones, and not every one. The sample consists of fewer than 200,000 clones, almost 90% of them appearing once. The germline V gene encodes CDR1 MDHEN and CDR2 SYDVKM. This CDR3 spans 14 amino acids. V lost 2 bases and J lost 7, with 14 bases in between. The chain uses TRBV28 and TRBJ1-2, with D unresolved. The sequence derives from a woman aged 25 to 45 in good health. Sequencing was done on a sample of blood. CDR3 in amino acids: CASSLEASRSGYTF. The DNA for the CDR3 is TGTGCCAGCAGTTTAGAGGCAAGTAGATCTGGCTACACCTTC.